The next 7 T cell receptor beta chains were all read from a single sample in a study of cytomegalovirus exposure and HLA in healthy donors. Researchers ran the PCR with 60 Vbeta and 13 Jbeta primers. The protocol was immunoSEQ multiplex PCR, while the TCRdb copy is restricted to in-frame clones and leaves out a portion. The sample's table shows tens of thousands of clones. Sequences were obtained from PBMCs. The origin of the receptors is a woman aged 30 to 39 in good health and CMV-seropositive.

The chain has TRBV7-9 and TRBJ1-1; unclear D gene. Per the germline V gene, CDR1 is SEHNR and CDR2 is FQNEAQ (reference sequence). V was cut by 7 bases and J by 4 bases, with 7 bases left in between. CDR3 size: 11 residues. The CDR3: CASMPGTEAFF. CDR3 coding DNA: TGTGCCAGCATGCCGGGCACTGAAGCTTTCTTT.

The chain recombines TRBV2 with TRBJ1-5; 9 nucleotides match TRBD1. V trimming: 1 base; J trimming: 5 bases; junction bases outside the gene matches: 6. The length of the CDR3 is 16 residues. In germline, CDR1 is SNHLY, CDR2 FYNNEI. CDR3 DNA sequence: TGTGCCAGCAGTGAAGAGGGGGGACAGGGTGATCAGCCCCAGCATTTT. Its translation: CASSEEGGQGDQPQHF. Full variable domain (rest looked up from reference TRBV2 and TRBJ1-5): EPEVTQTPSHQVTQMGQEVILRCVPISNHLYFYWYRQILGQKVEFLVSFYNNEISEKSEIFDDQFSVERPDGSNFTLKIRSTKLEDSAMYFCASSEEGGQGDQPQHFGDGTRLSIL.

The chain has TRBV7-9 and TRBJ2-7; the match to TRBD1 covers 7 bases. This CDR3 region has 14 residues. Trimming at V came to 4 bases and at J to 6 bases, leaving 9 bases not matched to a gene. CDR1 and CDR2 from the germline V gene are SEHNR and FQNEAQ (reference sequence). This CDR3 reads CASSSTTGIGEQYF. CDR3 in DNA: TGTGCCAGCAGCTCAACGACAGGGATTGGCGAGCAGTACTTC.

CDR3 sequence reads: CASSVGVRGRLAGYTF. CDR3 nucleotides: TGTGCCAGCAGTGTTGGAGTCCGGGGGAGGTTGGCTGGCTACACCTTC. V usage is TRBV6-1 and J usage is TRBJ1-2; possible D gene TRBD1, 5 bases. V gave up 4 bases and J gave up 7 bases, with 22 bases separating them. Germline V gene lookup returns CDR1 MNHNS and CDR2 SASEGT. The length of the CDR3 is 16 residues.

This chain joins TRBV7-3 and TRBJ2-7, with 10 bases matching TRBD2. The CDR3 loop spans 15 amino acids. Germline loops: CDR1 SGHTA, CDR2 FQGTGA. The J segment lost 6 bases and the V segment lost 4 bases, leaving 9 bases of the junction unmatched. CDR3 bases: TGTGCCAGCAGCTCGTCCCCGGGACTAGCGCGCGAGCAGTACTTC. This encodes CASSSSPGLAREQYF.

V usage is TRBV5-6 and J usage is TRBJ2-7, with D perhaps TRBD2 (5 bases). Trimming removed 4 bases from V and 6 bases from J, with 20 bases in between. Per germline, CDR1 SGHDT and CDR2 YYEEEE. CDR3 length equals 15 residues. For the CDR3, the DNA is TGTGCCAGCAGCACGTTAGGGAGCCGCGCTGTCGAGCAGTACTTC. Translated: CASSTLGSRAVEQYF.

The chain joins TRBV6-1 to TRBJ1-1; D call uncertain. The CDR3 is 13 amino acids. Germline CDR1 reads MNHNS; CDR2 reads SASEGT. The V and J ends lost 5 bases and 1 base respectively, with 8 bases between them. The CDR3 loop is CASSPRENTEAFF. As DNA, the CDR3 is TGTGCCAGCAGTCCCCGGGAGAACACTGAAGCTTTCTTT.